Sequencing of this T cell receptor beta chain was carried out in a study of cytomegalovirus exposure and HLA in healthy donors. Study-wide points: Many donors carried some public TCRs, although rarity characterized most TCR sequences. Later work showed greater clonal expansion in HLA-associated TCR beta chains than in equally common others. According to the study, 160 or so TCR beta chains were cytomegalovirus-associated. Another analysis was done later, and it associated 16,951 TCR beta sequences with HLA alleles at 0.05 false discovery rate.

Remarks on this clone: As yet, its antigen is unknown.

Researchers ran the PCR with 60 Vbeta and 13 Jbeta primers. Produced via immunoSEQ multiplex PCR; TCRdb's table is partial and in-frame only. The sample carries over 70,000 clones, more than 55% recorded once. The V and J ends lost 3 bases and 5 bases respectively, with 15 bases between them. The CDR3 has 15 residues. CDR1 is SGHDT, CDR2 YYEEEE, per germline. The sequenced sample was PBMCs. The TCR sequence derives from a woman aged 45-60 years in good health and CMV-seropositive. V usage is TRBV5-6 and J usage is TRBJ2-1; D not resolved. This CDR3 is CASSYLESLNNEQFF. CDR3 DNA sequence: TGTGCCAGCAGCTATCTTGAGTCCCTAAACAATGAGCAGTTCTTC.